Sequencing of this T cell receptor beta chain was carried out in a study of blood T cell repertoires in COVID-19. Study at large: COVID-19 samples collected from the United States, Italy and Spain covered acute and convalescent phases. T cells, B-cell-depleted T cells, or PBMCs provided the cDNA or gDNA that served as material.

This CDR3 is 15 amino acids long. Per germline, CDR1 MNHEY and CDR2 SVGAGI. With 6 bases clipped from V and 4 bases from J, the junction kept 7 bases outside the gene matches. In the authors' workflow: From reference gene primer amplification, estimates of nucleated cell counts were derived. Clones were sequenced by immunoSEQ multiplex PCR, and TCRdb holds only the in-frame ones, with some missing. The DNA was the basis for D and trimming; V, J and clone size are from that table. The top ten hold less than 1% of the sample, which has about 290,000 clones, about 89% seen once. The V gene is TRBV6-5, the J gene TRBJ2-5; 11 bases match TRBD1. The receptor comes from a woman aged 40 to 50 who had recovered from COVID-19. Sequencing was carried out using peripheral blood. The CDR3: CASSRTGGGVETQYF. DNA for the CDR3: TGTGCCAGCAGCCGGACAGGGGGCGGGGTAGAGACCCAGTACTTC.